One T cell receptor beta chain is described in this entry. These data originate in a study of blood T cell repertoires in COVID-19. Study-wide context: PBMCs, B-cell-depleted T cells, or T cells were the source of the cDNA or gDNA that made up the material.

V lost 4 bases and J 8 bases, leaving 20 bases between the germline ends. The V gene's germline CDR1 is MNHNY and CDR2 SVGAGI (reference sequence). The CDR3 runs 15 residues. As originally analysed: Amplified reference gene primers provided the basis for estimating nucleated cell counts. Method: immunoSEQ multiplex PCR; TCRdb's copy keeps in-frame clones and lacks some. V, J and clone size reflect that table, while D and trimming were determined from the DNA. In the table there are over 250,000 clones, around 82% of which are singletons. The sequence derives from a woman in her fifties or sixties who had recovered from COVID-19. The V and J genes are TRBV6-6 and TRBJ1-2, with D unclear. The sample taken for sequencing was peripheral blood. CDR3 residues: CASSSGGRTVGGYTF. CDR3 coding DNA: TGTGCCAGCAGTTCCGGAGGACGTACTGTGGGAGGCTACACCTTC.